These 24 T cell receptor beta chains originate from one sample sequenced in a study of CD8 T cells in ankylosing spondylitis. A single record per CDR3 protein comes from TCRdb applying MiXCR to the 5' RACE reads. The sample yields about 220,000 distinct CDR3 sequences, 10% to 13% seen once. Sequencing input: blood, either unsorted or a sorted T cell fraction (not recorded which). These receptors all come from a male donor with ankylosing spondylitis or in good health (not recorded which).

This clonotype was seen ten or more times. V gene TRBV20-1 combines with J gene TRBJ2-1, with 7 nucleotides matching TRBD2. Germline trimming cut 1 base from V and 4 bases from J; bases unmatched to any gene: 4. CDR3 length: 14 amino acids. Germline assignment: CDR1 DFQATT and CDR2 SNEGSKA (reference sequence). The CDR3 sequence: CSARAGGHYNEQFF. The CDR3 nucleotides are TGCAGTGCTAGAGCGGGGGGTCATTACAATGAGCAGTTCTTC.

In this sample, this clonotype turned up many times. This sequence joins TRBV15 and TRBJ2-1, with D perhaps matching TRBD2 (6 bases). The CDR3 consists of 17 residues. V was cut by 1 base and J by 4 bases, with 17 bases left in between. CDR1 LNHNV and CDR2 YYDKDF come from the germline V gene (reference sequence). DNA of the CDR3: TGTGCCACCAGCAGAGCCCCGGTCGGGCGGGGATACAATGAGCAGTTCTTC. Protein: CATSRAPVGRGYNEQFF.

This clonotype showed up many times. The chain employs TRBV7-2 and TRBJ2-1; D is uncertain. In germline, CDR1 is SGHTA, CDR2 FQGNSA. CDR3 length: 11 residues. V lost 3 bases, J lost 9 bases, and 6 bases lay in between. This CDR3 reads CASSLGIEQFF. The CDR3 region has the DNA TGTGCCAGCAGCTTGGGAATTGAGCAGTTCTTC.

This chain links TRBV5-1 with TRBJ2-1; 7 nucleotides align to TRBD1. The CDR3 contains 18 residues. The trim removed 1 base at V and 8 bases at J, leaving 18 bases unmatched. Germline values: CDR1 SGHRS, CDR2 YFSETQ. CDR3 residues: CASSLPERAGGRRDEQFF. The CDR3 nucleotides read TGCGCCAGCAGCTTGCCCGAACGGGCAGGGGGTCGTAGGGATGAGCAGTTCTTC.

The chain joins TRBV28 to TRBJ2-4, with 9 bases aligning to TRBD1. The length of the CDR3 is 15 residues. Per germline, CDR1 MDHEN and CDR2 SYDVKM. The V segment lost 5 bases and the J segment 7 bases; nucleotides outside the gene matches: 9. CDR3 sequence reads: CASSHAGTGQNIQYF. CDR3 DNA sequence: TGTGCCAGCAGTCATGCCGGGACAGGGCAGAACATTCAGTACTTC.

A word on this clonotype: This may come from a read error, since a much larger clone is one base off. V gene TRBV12-3 or TRBV12-4 combines with J gene TRBJ2-1, with 11 bases fitting TRBD1. This CDR3 has 15 amino acids. V was pared by 5 bases and J by 8 bases, with 8 bases of the junction left unmatched. Written as DNA, the CDR3 is TGTGCCAGCAGTCGGACAGGGGGCGCGAGTGATGAGCAGTTCTTC. Its protein product is CASSRTGGASDEQFF.

This clonotype was detected only once. One base away lies a much larger clone, so this may be a sequencing read error. The chain links TRBV20-1 to TRBJ2-5; 7 bases agree with TRBD2. The germline CDR1 and CDR2 sequences are DFQATT and SNEGSKA (reference sequence). The CDR3 contains 14 residues. Here the CDR3 DNA reads TGCAGTACTAGAAAACTAGCGAGCCAAGAGACCCAGTACTTC. Its translation: CSTRKLASQETQYF.

This clonotype was counted many times. This chain joins TRBV12-3 or TRBV12-4 and TRBJ2-3, with D perhaps TRBD1 (5 bases). The CDR3 is 14 amino acids. The V end was cut by 1 base, the J end by 8 bases, with 13 bases between. This CDR3 reads CASSLDQGPVTQYF. CDR3 sequence (DNA): TGTGCCAGCAGTTTAGATCAGGGCCCAGTTACGCAGTATTTT.

Ten or more counts support this clonotype. V gene TRBV5-1 combines with J gene TRBJ1-1, with TRBD1 as a possible D gene (5 bases). The ends were cut back, 1 base at V and 0 bases at J, with 7 bases in the middle. Germline CDR1 SGHRS, CDR2 YFSETQ. The CDR3 extends over 14 amino acids. The chain's CDR3 is CASSLIGVNTEAFF. As DNA, the CDR3 is TGCGCCAGCAGCTTGATAGGGGTGAACACTGAAGCTTTCTTT.

This clonotype showed up many times. The chain is built from TRBV10-3 and TRBJ1-1, with D uncertain. V dropped 8 bases and J dropped 0 bases, with 7 bases sitting between them. Per the germline V gene, CDR1 is ENHRY and CDR2 is SYGVKD. The length of the CDR3 is 12 residues. CDR3 protein: CAISAMNTEAFF. CDR3 nucleotide sequence: TGTGCCATCTCAGCCATGAACACTGAAGCTTTCTTT.

This clonotype was detected many times. The chain uses TRBV20-1 and TRBJ1-5; D is unclear. The germline V gene encodes CDR1 DFQATT and CDR2 SNEGSKA (reference sequence). V was cut by 1 base and J by 0 bases, with 13 bases left in between. The length of the CDR3 is 16 residues. The DNA for the CDR3 is TGCAGTGCTAGAGGTTTGAGGGATTATAGCAATCAGCCCCAGCATTTT. It translates to CSARGLRDYSNQPQHF.

This clonotype has just a few counts. The junction shows a germline mismatch at one end, possibly a read error. V usage is TRBV7-7 and J usage is TRBJ2-2, with D possibly being TRBD1 or TRBD2 (6 bases each). The V gene's germline CDR1 is SSHAT and CDR2 FNYEAQ (reference sequence). There are 17 residues in the CDR3. This CDR3 is CASSSNGGRVGTGELFF. CDR3 DNA: TGTGCTAGCAGCTCCAACGGGGGCAGGGTCGGTACCGGGGAGCTGTTTTTT.

This clonotype was found many times. The chain carries TRBV5-6 and TRBJ2-7; 8 bases match TRBD1. Trimming took 4 bases from V and 5 from J; bases not matched to a gene: 11. Looked up from germline, CDR1 is SGHDT and CDR2 is YYEEEE. CDR3 length: 15 amino acids. Here the CDR3 DNA reads TGTGCCAGCAGCCGGAGACAGGGGACGTTAAACGAGCAGTACTTC. Its protein product is CASSRRQGTLNEQYF.

This clonotype appeared many times. The chain employs TRBV12-3 or TRBV12-4 and TRBJ2-7; no clear D. The CDR3 is made up of 14 amino acids. V was clipped by 8 bases and J by 1 base, with 15 bases between them. The CDR3 loop reads CASCRLGSSYEQYF. The CDR3, as DNA: TGTGCCAGCTGCCGGCTCGGCAGTTCCTACGAGCAGTACTTC.

The table lists this clonotype with a few counts. The J gene is TRBJ1-1, the V gene TRBV19, with D maybe TRBD1 (5 bases). The CDR3 sequence is 16 residues long. CDR1 LNHDA and CDR2 SQIVND come from the germline V gene (reference sequence). V was pared by 3 bases and J by 1 base, with 15 bases between. The CDR3 here is CASSIGAGTTNTEAFF. The CDR3 region has the DNA TGTGCCAGTAGTATTGGGGCAGGGACCACGAACACTGAAGCTTTCTTT. The variable domain in full, completed from reference TRBV19 and TRBJ1-1, reads DGGITQSPKYLFRKEGQNVTLSCEQNLNHDAMYWYRQDPGQGLRLIYYSQIVNDFQKGDIAEGYSVSREKKESFPLTVTSAQKNPTAFYLCASSIGAGTTNTEAFFGQGTRLTVV.

This clonotype occurred many times. V and J are TRBV29-1 and TRBJ2-7; 9 nucleotides agree with TRBD1. Trimming cost V 6 bases and J 2 bases; bases outside gene matches: 5. The germline V gene has CDR1 SQVTM and CDR2 ANQGSEA. The CDR3 totals 13 residues. CDR3 DNA sequence: TGCAGCGTCGGGACAGGGTTCCCCTACGAGCAGTACTTC. Translation: CSVGTGFPYEQYF.

This clonotype was recorded a few times. The chain links TRBV5-1 to TRBJ2-1; 9 positions match TRBD1. Trimming cost V 1 base and J 5 bases; bases outside gene matches: 4. The germline V gene encodes CDR1 SGHRS and CDR2 YFSETQ. CDR3 length: 15 residues. CDR3 sequence reads: CASSLIQGANNEQFF. The CDR3, as DNA: TGCGCCAGCAGCTTGATACAGGGGGCTAACAATGAGCAGTTCTTC.

The V call is TRBV27, the J call TRBJ1-5; TRBD1 aligns across 10 bases. V lost 4 bases and J lost 11; bases outside the gene matches: 11. The CDR3 loop spans 15 amino acids. Germline-derived CDR1 and CDR2 are MNHEY and SMNVEV (reference sequence). CDR3 in amino acids: CASSSLGTGDRAQHF. The CDR3 nucleotides read TGTGCCAGCAGTTCCCTCGGGACAGGGGATCGGGCCCAGCATTTT.

This clonotype was picked up many times. This rearrangement joins TRBV7-3 to TRBJ1-2; the D gene is possibly TRBD1 (6 bases). Trimming removed 4 bases at V and 1 base at J, with 13 bases between. Per germline, CDR1 SGHTA and CDR2 FQGTGA. The length of the CDR3 is 15 residues. CDR3 loop: CASSSNGQINYGYTF. As DNA, the CDR3 is TGTGCCAGCAGCTCCAACGGACAGATTAACTATGGCTACACCTTC.

V gene TRBV5-1 combines with J gene TRBJ2-5; 8 bases map to TRBD2. Trimming at V came to 5 bases and at J to 5 bases, leaving 5 bases not matched to a gene. This CDR3 contains 13 residues. Germline values: CDR1 SGHRS, CDR2 YFSETQ. The CDR3 is CASREASGETQYF. In nucleotides, the CDR3 is TGCGCCAGCAGAGAGGCTAGCGGGGAGACCCAGTACTTC.

This clonotype occurred many times. V is TRBV5-8 and J is TRBJ1-1; D is unclear. Germline V lookup: CDR1 SGHTS, CDR2 YDEGEE. The CDR3 contains 13 residues. The germline V and J ends were trimmed by 2 bases and 8 bases, with 13 bases remaining between them. As DNA, the CDR3 is TGTGCCAGCAGCTTAGCTCAGGTTACGGAAGCTTTCTTT. Encoded protein: CASSLAQVTEAFF.

This clonotype was recorded at least ten times. The genes are TRBV12-3 or TRBV12-4 and TRBJ2-7, with a weak D call TRBD2 (5 bases). V was clipped by 1 base and J by 6 bases, with 10 bases between them. The CDR3 is made up of 13 amino acids. In DNA, the CDR3 is TGTGCCAGCAGTTTAGGTGGTAGCGCCGAGCAGTACTTC. It specifies CASSLGGSAEQYF.

This clonotype was found many times. V is TRBV5-1 and J is TRBJ2-5; D might be TRBD2 (6 bases). The germline gives CDR1 SGHRS, CDR2 YFSETQ. This CDR3 has 14 residues. V was clipped by 0 bases and J by 5 bases, with 11 bases between them. In DNA, the CDR3 is TGCGCCAGCAGCTTGGGCGGGAATACGGAGACCCAGTACTTC. It specifies CASSLGGNTETQYF.

The rearrangement joins TRBV14 to TRBJ1-5; TRBD1 might be the D (5 bases). The CDR3 contains 13 residues. V was clipped by 6 bases and J by 4 bases, with 10 bases between them. The germline V gene encodes CDR1 SGHDN and CDR2 FVKESK. In DNA, the CDR3 is TGTGCCAGCAGTTACGACAGAAATCAGCCCCAGCATTTT. It is translated as CASSYDRNQPQHF.